This paragraph reports one TCR beta chain. The antigen this receptor binds is unknown. No clone much larger than this one lies a single base away; base qualities are absent. In light of the paper, this sample's treatment or condition label describes: roughly 18 received Ad26.COV2.S at low or high dose, single or two shots; 5 received placebo; per-sample allocation not given. Repertoires of vaccine and placebo recipients were sequenced from samples collected on day 63 after the first injection. Cohort 1b enrolled fewer than 30 adults aged 18-55 years at a single site in Boston, USA, between 29 July and 7 August 2020. Ad26.COV2.S consisted of a replication-incompetent adenovirus type 26 vector by which a prefusion-stabilized SARS-CoV-2 spike protein from the original Wuhan strain was expressed. For this chain, trimming is 4 bases at the V end and 3 bases at the J end, and the number of junction bases without a gene match is 6. Spanning cysteine to phenylalanine, the CDR3 consists of 15 amino acids. Here the CDR3 DNA is all that survives: 45 bases in frame from base 1. CDR1 and CDR2 (SGHKS, YYEKEE) derive from the germline V gene (reference sequence).

This sample is drawn from a study of Ad26.COV2.S vaccination and SARS-CoV-2 variants (dated by TCRdb to the early 2020s). Regarding the study in general: Vaccine-arm donors were drawn from COV1001, a multicentre, randomized, double-blind, placebo-controlled phase I-IIa trial of Ad26.COV2.S in healthy adults. Ad26.COV2.S was administered intramuscularly at 5 x 10^10 or 1 x 10^11 viral particles, either as a single shot or as two shots given 56 days apart. The specificity and breadth of SARS-CoV-2-reactive T cell receptors after Ad26.COV2.S vaccination were assessed by TCRbeta repertoire sequencing. The TCR-sequenced set comprised about 32 samples: some 19 Ad26.COV2.S vaccine recipients, 5 placebo recipients and 8 SARS-CoV-2 convalescent individuals. Trial participants were randomized into five groups of five, in which low-dose or high-dose Ad26.COV2.S was given once or twice, or placebo was given on both occasions. Investigators remained blinded to trial group allocation during experiments and outcome assessment.

TCRbeta CDR3 regions were sequenced with the immunoSEQ Assay. After extraction, genomic DNA underwent amplification by bias-controlled multiplex PCR, followed by high-throughput sequencing. The authors' analysis ran thus. To quantify the absolute abundance of every unique TCRbeta CDR3 region, sequences were collapsed and filtered. T cell fraction was estimated by normalizing TCRbeta template counts to usable DNA, which was measured by amplifying reference genes present in all nucleated cells. Repertoire TCRs were annotated as SARS-CoV-2-specific when V gene, CDR3 amino acid sequence and J gene were exactly matched to a known reactive TCR set. MIRA supplied the reference SARS-CoV-2 TCR set, which was filtered for enrichment in COVID-19-positive ImmuneCODE repertoires so that public or cross-reactive TCRs were removed. Using the MIRA antigens, annotated TCRs were further analysed by specific ORF or by position within an ORF. Breadth was defined as the number of annotated unique rearrangements divided by the total number of unique productive rearrangements, and depth was defined as the summed frequency of the annotated unique rearrangements. Two-sided Wilcoxon rank-sum tests were used to compare TCR breadth between groups. Imported from immuneACCESS, the table was reduced by TCRdb to in-frame sequences with V and J called. These copies leave out some clones; in studies compared against another copy, an unresolved V gene accounts for under half, and the cause of the remainder is not known. V, J and clone size derive from that table, while D and trimming were established from the DNA sequence. In this sample the table shows about 460,000 clones, 80% to 90% of which occur a single time. The ten largest clones take up around 1.6% of the sample.

The research as a whole found: The study was not powered for comparison of responses between vaccine doses or regimens. According to the authors, total T cell responses may have been underestimated by the TCR breadth and depth analyses. After vaccination, spike-specific CD8+ and CD4+ T cell responses were reported to show substantial breadth. Vaccine and placebo recipients had similar non-spike TCR breadth, a finding consistent with the vaccine containing only spike. Ad26.COV2.S recipients had higher spike-specific TCR breadth than placebo recipients (P = 0.0014).

The chain is made from TRBV5-5 and TRBJ2-1; TRBD2 matches 8 bases in the middle. This TCR was sampled from a person between 18 and 60 years old who received the Ad26.COV2.S COVID-19 vaccine or a placebo. This specimen was peripheral blood, taken in a trial of Ad26.COV2.S vaccine versus placebo. The bases read TGTGCCAGCAGCGATGGGACTAGACTCTACAATGAGCAGTTCTTC. Translated, this gives CASSDGTRLYNEQFF.